This T cell receptor (beta chain) was captured in a study of regulatory T cells in long-lasting Graves disease. The sample's time point: persistent/refractory GD, antithyroid drugs over 5 years with positive TRAb. TCR sequences were obtained from RNA taken from PBMCs. The TCR beta library used iRepertoire HTBI primers with Arm-PCR amplification of CDR3. TCRdb redid the calling of the multiplex PCR reads with MiXCR, one entry per CDR3 protein. The table lists 420,000 or so distinct CDR3 sequences, 20% to 25% of them singletons. There are many counts of this clonotype. The CDR3 has 12 residues. Germline CDR1 is MNHNS and CDR2 is SASEGT. Trimming pared 8 bases from V and 4 bases from J, leaving 11 bases between.

The sample consisted of peripheral blood mononuclear cells (PBMCs), taken when the disease was refractory, from a patient treated with antithyroid drugs. The V call is TRBV6-1, the J call TRBJ2-5, with D possibly matching TRBD2 (5 bases). The origin of this receptor is a female donor with Graves disease. In DNA form, the CDR3 reads TGTGCCAGCGGGAGACCGCGAGAGACCCAGTACTTC. It translates to CASGRPRETQYF.